Sequencing of this T cell receptor beta chain was carried out in a study of blood T cell repertoires in COVID-19. Across the study: Acute-phase and convalescent COVID-19 samples originated in the United States, Italy and Spain.

In the source study's methods: Quantification of nucleated cells was approximated via reference gene primer amplification. The protocol was immunoSEQ multiplex PCR, while the TCRdb copy is restricted to in-frame clones and leaves out a portion. That table gives V, J and clone size, and the DNA gave D and trimming. The sample consists of more than 350,000 clones, around 87% of them appearing once. Sequencing used peripheral blood. The receptor comes from a woman aged 25 to 39 with COVID-19, enrolled during active disease.

This CDR3 reads CASSRQGRNEQFF. The DNA for the CDR3 is TGTGCCAGCAGCAGACAGGGGAGGAATGAGCAGTTCTTC. The chain has TRBV7-3 and TRBJ2-1; TRBD1 matches 8 bases. V lost 5 bases to trimming and J lost 7 bases; unmatched junction nucleotides: 4. The CDR3 totals 13 residues. Germline V gene sequence: CDR1 SGHTA, CDR2 FQGTGA.